What follows is one T cell receptor (beta chain) and its context. Using immunoSEQ multiplex PCR, the repertoire was profiled, and TCRdb retains in-frame clones only, with some absent. The sample consists of 200,000 or so clones, more than 80% of them appearing once. This specimen comes from a study of T cell responses to AZD1222 COVID-19 vaccine. The sample in question was peripheral blood, obtained on day 0 of AZD1222 vaccination. This TCR came from an adult in good health.

This chain's CDR3 is CASSQDTGGDTEAFF. The CDR3 bases are TGTGCCAGCAGCCAAGATACGGGGGGGGACACTGAAGCTTTCTTT. The chain recombines TRBV4-2 with TRBJ1-1; tentative D call: TRBD1 (5 bases). Trimming shortened V by 0 bases and J by 3 bases, and 11 bases separated the two germline ends. CDR3 size: 15 residues. Germline CDR1 and CDR2: LGHNA and YNFKEQ.